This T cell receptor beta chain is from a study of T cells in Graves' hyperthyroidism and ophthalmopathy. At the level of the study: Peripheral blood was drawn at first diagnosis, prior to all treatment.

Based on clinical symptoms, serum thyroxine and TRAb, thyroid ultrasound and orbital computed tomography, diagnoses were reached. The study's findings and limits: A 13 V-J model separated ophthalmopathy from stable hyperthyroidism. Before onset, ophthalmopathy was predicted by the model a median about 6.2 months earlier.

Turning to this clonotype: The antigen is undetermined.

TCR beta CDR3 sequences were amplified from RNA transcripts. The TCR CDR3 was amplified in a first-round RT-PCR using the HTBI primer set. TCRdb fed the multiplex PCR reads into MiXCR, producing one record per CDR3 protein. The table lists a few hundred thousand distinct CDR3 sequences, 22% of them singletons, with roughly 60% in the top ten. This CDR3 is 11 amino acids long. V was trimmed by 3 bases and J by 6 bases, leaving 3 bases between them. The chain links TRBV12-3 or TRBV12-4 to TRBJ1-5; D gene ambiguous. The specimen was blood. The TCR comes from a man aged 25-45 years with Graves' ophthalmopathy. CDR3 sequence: CASSLSQPQHF. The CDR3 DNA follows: TGTGCCAGCAGTTTGAGTCAGCCCCAGCATTTT.